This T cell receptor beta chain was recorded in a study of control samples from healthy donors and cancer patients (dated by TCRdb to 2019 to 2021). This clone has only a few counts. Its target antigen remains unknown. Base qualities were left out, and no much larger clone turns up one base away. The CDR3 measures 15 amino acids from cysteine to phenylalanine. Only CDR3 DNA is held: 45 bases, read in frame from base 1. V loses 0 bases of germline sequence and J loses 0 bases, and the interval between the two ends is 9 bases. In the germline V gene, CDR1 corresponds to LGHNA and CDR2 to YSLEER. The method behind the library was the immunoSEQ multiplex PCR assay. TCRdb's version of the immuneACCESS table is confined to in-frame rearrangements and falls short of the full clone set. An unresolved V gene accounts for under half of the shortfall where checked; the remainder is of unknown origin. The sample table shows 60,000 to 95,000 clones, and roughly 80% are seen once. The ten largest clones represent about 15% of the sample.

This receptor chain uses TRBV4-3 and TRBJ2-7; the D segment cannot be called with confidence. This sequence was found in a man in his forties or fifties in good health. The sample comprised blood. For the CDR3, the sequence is CASSQEYQTSYEQYF. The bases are TGCGCCAGCAGCCAAGAGTACCAAACCTCCTACGAGCAGTACTTC.